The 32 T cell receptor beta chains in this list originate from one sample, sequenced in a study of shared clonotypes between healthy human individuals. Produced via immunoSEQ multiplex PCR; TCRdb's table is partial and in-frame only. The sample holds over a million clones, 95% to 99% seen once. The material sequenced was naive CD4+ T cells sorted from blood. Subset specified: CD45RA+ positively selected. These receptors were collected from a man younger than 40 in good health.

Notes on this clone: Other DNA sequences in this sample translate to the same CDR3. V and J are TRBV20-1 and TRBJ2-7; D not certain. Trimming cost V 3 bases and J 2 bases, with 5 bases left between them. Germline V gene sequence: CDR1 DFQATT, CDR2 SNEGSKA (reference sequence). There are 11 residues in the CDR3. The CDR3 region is CSARTAYEQYF. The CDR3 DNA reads TGCAGTGCTAGGACCGCCTACGAGCAGTACTTC.

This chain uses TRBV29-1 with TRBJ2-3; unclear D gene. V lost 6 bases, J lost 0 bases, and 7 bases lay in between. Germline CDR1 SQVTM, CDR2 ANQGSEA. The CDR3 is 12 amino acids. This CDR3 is CSVDGSTDTQYF. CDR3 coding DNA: TGCAGCGTGGATGGCAGCACAGATACGCAGTATTTT.

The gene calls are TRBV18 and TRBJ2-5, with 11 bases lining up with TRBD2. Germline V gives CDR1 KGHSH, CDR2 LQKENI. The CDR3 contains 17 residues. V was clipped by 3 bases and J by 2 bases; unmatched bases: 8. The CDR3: CASSPIAGGPGQETQYF. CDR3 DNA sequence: TGTGCCAGCTCACCGATAGCGGGAGGGCCGGGACAAGAGACCCAGTACTTC.

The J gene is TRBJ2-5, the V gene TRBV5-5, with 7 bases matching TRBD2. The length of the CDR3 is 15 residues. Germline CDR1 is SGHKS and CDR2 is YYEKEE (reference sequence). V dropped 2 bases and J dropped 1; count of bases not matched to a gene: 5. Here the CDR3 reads CASSFLADLQETQYF. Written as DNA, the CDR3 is TGTGCCAGCAGCTTCCTAGCGGACCTCCAAGAGACCCAGTACTTC.

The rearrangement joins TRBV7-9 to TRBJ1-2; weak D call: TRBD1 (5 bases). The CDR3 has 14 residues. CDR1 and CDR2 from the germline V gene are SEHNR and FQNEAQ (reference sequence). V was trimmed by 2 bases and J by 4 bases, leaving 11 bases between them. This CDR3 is CASSLLGVTYGYTF. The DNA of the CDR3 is TGTGCCAGCAGCTTACTAGGGGTTACCTATGGCTACACCTTC.

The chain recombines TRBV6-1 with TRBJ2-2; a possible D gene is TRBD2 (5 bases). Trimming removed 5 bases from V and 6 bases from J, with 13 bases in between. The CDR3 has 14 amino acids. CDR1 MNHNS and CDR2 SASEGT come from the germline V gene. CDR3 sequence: CASSKGASAGELFF. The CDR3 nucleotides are TGTGCCAGCAGTAAGGGAGCGTCTGCCGGGGAGCTGTTTTTT.

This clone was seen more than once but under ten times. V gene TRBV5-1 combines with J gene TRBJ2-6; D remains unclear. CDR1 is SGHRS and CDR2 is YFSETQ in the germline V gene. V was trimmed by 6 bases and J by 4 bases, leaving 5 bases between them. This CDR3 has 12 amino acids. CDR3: CASIGGANVLTF. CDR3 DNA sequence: TGCGCCAGCATTGGGGGGGCCAACGTCCTGACTTTC.

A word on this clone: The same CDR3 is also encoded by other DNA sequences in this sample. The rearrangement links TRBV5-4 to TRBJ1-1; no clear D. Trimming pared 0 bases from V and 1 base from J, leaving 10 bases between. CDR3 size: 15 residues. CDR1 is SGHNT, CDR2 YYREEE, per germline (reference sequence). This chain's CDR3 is CASSLAGGQNTEAFF. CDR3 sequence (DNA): TGTGCCAGCAGCTTGGCCGGAGGTCAGAACACTGAAGCTTTCTTT.

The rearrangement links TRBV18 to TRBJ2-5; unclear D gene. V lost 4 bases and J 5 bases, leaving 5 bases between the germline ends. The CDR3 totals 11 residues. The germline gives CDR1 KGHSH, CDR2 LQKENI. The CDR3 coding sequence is TGTGCCAGCTCACAAGGGGAGACCCAGTACTTC. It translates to CASSQGETQYF.

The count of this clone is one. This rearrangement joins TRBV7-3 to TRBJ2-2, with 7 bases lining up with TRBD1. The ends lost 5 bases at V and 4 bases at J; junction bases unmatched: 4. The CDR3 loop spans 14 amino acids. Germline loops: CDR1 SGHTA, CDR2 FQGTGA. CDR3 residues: CASSRDRTTGELFF. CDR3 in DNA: TGTGCCAGCAGCCGGGACAGAACCACCGGGGAGCTGTTTTTT.

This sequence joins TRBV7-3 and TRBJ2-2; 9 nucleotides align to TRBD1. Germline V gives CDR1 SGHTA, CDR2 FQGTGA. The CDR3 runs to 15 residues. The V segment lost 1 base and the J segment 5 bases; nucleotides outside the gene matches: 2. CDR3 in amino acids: CASSLNRGPTGELFF. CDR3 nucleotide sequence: TGTGCCAGCAGCTTAAACAGGGGGCCGACCGGGGAGCTGTTTTTT.

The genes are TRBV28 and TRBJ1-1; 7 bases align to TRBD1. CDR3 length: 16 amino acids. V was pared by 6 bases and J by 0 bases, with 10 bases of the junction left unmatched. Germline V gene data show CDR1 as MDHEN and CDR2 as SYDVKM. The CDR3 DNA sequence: TGTGCCAGCAGCAAACGGACCGGGACAGTGAACACTGAAGCTTTCTTT. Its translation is CASSKRTGTVNTEAFF.

CDR3 nucleotides: TGTGCCAGCAGCCGGCAGGGGCAATCGGGAGGAAACACCATATATTTT. Translation gives CASSRQGQSGGNTIYF. The genes are TRBV9 and TRBJ1-3; D might be TRBD1 (6 bases). This CDR3 spans 16 amino acids. Between the trimmed V and J ends, which lost 4 bases and 4 bases, there was a span of 18 bases. Looked up from germline, CDR1 is SGDLS and CDR2 is YYNGEE.

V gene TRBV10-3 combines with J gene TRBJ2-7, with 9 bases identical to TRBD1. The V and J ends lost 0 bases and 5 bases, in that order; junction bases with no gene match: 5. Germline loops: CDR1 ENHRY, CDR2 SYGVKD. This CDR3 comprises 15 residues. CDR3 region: CAISESTGGWNEQYF. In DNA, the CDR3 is TGTGCCATCAGTGAGTCTACAGGGGGCTGGAACGAGCAGTACTTC.

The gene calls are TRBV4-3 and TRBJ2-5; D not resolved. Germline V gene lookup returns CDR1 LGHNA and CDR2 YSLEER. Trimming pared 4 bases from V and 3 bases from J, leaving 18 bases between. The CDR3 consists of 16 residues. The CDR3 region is CASSPPPIGPEETQYF. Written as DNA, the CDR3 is TGCGCCAGCAGCCCACCTCCAATCGGCCCCGAAGAGACCCAGTACTTC.

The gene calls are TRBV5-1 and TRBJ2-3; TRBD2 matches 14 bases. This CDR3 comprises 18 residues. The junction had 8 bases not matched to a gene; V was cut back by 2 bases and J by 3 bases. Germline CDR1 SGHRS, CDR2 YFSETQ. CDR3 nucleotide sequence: TGCGCCAGCAGCTTTTTTGGGACTAGCGGGAGTGGAACAGATACGCAGTATTTT. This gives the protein CASSFFGTSGSGTDTQYF.

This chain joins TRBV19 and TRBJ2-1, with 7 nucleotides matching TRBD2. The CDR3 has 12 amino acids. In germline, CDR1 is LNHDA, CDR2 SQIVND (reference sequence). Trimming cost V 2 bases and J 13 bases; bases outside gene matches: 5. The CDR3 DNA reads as TGTGCCAGTAGTATAACGGGGGGATCCCAGTTCTTC. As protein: CASSITGGSQFF.

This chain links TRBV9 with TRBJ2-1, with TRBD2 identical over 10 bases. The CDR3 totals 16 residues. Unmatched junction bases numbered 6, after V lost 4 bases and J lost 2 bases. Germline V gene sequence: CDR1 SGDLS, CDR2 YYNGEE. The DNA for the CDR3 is TGTGCCAGCAGCACCACCAGCGGGAGGGCCTACAATGAGCAGTTCTTC. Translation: CASSTTSGRAYNEQFF.

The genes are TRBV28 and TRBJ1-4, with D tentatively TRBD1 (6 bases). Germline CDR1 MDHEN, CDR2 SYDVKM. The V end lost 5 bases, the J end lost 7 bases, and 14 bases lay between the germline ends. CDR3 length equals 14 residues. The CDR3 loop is CASSRGHRPEKLFF. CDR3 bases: TGTGCCAGCAGTCGGGGACATCGGCCTGAAAAACTGTTTTTT.

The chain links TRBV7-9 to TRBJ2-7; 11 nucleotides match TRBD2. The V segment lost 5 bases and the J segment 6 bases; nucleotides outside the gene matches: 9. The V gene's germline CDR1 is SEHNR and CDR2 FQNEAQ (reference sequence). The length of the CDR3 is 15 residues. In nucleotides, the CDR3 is TGTGCCAGCAGCCAAACTAGCGGGAGAGTTGGCGAGCAGTACTTC. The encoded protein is CASSQTSGRVGEQYF.

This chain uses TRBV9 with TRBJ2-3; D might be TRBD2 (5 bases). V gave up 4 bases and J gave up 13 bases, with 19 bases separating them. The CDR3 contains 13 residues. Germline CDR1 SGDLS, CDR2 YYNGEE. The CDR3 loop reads CASSPSSMQREYF. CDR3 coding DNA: TGTGCCAGCAGCCCTAGTAGCATGCAGAGGGAGTATTTT.

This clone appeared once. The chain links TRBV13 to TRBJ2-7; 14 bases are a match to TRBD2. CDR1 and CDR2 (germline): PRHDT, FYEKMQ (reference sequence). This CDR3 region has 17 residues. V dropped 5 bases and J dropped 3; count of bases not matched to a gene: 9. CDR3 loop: CASSRTSGRRRDYEQYF. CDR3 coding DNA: TGTGCCAGCAGCCGGACTAGCGGGAGGAGAAGGGACTACGAGCAGTACTTC.

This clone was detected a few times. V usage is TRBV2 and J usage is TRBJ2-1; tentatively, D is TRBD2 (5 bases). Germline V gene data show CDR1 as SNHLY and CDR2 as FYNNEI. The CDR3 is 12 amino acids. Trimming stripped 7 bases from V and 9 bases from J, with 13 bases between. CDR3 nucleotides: TGTGCCAGCAATCCCCTACGGGGTGAGCAGTTCTTC. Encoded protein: CASNPLRGEQFF.

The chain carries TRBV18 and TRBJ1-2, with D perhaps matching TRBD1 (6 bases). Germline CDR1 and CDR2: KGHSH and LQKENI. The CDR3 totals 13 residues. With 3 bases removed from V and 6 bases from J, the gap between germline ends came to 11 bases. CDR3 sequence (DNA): TGTGCCAGCTCACCTGGGCCAGGGGATGGCTACACCTTC. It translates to CASSPGPGDGYTF.

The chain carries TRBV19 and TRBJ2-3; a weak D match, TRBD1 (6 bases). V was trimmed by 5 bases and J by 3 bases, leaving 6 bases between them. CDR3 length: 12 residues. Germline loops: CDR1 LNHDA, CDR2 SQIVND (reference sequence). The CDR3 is CASSQGTDTQYF. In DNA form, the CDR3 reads TGTGCCAGTAGTCAGGGGACAGATACGCAGTATTTT.

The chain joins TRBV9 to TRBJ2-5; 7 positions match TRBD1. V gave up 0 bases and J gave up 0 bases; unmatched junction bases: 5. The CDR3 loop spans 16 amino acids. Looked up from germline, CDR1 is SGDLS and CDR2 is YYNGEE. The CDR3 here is CASSVVGTAYQETQYF. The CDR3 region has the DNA TGTGCCAGCAGCGTAGTAGGGACAGCTTACCAAGAGACCCAGTACTTC.

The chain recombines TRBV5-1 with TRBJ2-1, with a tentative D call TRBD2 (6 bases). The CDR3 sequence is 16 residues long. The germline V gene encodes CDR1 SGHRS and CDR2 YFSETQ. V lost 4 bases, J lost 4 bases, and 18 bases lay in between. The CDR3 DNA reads TGCGCCAGCAGCCCGGGTAGCGGAGAGGGGTACAATGAGCAGTTCTTC. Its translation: CASSPGSGEGYNEQFF.

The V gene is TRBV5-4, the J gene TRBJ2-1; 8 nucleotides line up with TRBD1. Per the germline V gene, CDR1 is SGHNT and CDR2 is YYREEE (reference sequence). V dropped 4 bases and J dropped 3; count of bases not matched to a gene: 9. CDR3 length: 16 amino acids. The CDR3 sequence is CASSQSGQGFYNEQFF. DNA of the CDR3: TGTGCCAGCAGCCAAAGTGGACAGGGATTCTACAATGAGCAGTTCTTC.

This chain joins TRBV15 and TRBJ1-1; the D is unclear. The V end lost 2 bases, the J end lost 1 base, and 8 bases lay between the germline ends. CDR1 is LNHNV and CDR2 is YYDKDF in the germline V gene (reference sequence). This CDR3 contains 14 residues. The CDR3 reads CATSRRNRNTEAFF. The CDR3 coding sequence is TGTGCCACCAGCAGAAGGAACAGGAACACTGAAGCTTTCTTT.

CDR3 nucleotide sequence: TGTGCCAGCAGCCCGGAGCCAGTAGGGACGCAGTATTTT. Protein product: CASSPEPVGTQYF. This chain connects TRBV5-4 to TRBJ2-3; the D is unclear. Trimming left V 4 bases short and J 9 bases short, with 15 bases between. Germline CDR1 SGHNT, CDR2 YYREEE (reference sequence). The CDR3 runs to 13 residues.

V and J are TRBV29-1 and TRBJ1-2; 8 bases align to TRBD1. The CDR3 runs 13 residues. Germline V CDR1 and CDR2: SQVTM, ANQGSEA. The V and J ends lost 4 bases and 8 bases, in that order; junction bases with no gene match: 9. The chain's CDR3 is CSVVLGQGMGYTF. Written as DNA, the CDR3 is TGCAGCGTTGTCTTAGGACAGGGAATGGGCTACACCTTC.

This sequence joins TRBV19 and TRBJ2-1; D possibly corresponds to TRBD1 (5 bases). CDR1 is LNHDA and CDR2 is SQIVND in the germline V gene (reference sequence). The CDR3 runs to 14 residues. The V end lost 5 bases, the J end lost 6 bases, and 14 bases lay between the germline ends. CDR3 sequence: CASSLQGLSNEQFF. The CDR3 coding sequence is TGTGCCAGTAGTCTGCAGGGATTGAGCAATGAGCAGTTCTTC.